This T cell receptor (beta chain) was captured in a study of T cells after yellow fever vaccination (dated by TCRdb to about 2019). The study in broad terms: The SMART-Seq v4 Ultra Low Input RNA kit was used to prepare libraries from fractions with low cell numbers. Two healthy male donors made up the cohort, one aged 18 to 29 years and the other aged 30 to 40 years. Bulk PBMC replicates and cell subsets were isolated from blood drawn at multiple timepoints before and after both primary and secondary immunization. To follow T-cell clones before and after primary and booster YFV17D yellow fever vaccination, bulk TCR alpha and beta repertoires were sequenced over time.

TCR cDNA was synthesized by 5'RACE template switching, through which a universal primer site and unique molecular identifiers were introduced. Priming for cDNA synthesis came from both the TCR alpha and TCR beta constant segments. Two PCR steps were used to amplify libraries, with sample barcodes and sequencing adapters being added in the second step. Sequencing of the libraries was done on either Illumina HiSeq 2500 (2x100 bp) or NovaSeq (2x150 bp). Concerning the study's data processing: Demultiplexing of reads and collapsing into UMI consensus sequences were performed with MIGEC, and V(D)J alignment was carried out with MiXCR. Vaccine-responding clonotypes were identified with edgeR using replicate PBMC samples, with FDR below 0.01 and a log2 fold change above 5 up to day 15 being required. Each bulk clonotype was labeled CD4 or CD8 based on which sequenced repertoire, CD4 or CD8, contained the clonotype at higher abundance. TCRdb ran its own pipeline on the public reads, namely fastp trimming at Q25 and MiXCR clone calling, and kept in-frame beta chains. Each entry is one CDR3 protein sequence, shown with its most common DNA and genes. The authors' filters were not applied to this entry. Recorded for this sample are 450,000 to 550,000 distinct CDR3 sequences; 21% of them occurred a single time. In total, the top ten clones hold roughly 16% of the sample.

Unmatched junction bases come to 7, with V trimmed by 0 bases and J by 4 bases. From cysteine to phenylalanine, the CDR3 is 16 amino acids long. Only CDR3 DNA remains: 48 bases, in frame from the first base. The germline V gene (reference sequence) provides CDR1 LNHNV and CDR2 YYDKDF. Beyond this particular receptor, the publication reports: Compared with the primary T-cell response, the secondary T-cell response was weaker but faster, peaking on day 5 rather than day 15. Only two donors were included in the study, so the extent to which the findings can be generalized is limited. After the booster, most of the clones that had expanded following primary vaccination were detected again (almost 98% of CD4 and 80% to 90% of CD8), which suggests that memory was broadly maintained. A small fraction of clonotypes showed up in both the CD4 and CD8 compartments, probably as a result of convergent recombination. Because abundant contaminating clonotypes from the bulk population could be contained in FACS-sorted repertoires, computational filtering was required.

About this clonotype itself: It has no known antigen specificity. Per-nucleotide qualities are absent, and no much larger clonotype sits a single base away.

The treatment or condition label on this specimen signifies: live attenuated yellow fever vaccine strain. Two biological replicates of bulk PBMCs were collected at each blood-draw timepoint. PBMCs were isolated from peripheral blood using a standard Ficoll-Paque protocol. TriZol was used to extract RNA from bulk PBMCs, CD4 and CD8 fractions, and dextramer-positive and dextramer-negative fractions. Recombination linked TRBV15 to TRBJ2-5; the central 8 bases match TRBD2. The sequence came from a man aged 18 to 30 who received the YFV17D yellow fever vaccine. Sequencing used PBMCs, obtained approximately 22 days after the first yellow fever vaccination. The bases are TGTGCCACCAGCAGAGAACAGTTAGCGGGGCCAGAGACCCAGTACTTC. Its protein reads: CATSREQLAGPETQYF.